A selection of T cell receptor beta chains follows, all from one sample in a study of blood T cells in healthy people across ages. TCRdb used MiXCR to reprocess the 5' RACE reads, holding one entry per CDR3 protein. The repertoire holds around 1,100,000 distinct CDR3 sequences, 30% to 40% seen once, with around 13% in the top ten. Sequenced: blood. These receptors all stem from a man aged 18 to 29 in good health. The CDR3 runs from the conserved cysteine through the conserved F or W. A D gene is named only where the DNA matches it firmly. Where a row states a size, it is once, few, many or the class of an expanded clone; other rows omit it.

DNA: TGTGCCAGCAGTGAAGCAGTAGCAGGGAGACAGCCCCAGCATTTT
CDR3: CASSEAVAGRQPQHF
D: -
length: 15
size: -
V: TRBV6-1
J: TRBJ1-5

DNA: TGTGCCAGCAGTCCCAGACTGAATAGTTGGAATGAGCAGTTCTTC
CDR3: CASSPRLNSWNEQFF
D: -
length: 15
size: few
V: TRBV12-3/TRBV12-4
J: TRBJ2-1

DNA: TGCAGCGTTGGGGAAGGTGGAAGCGAGCAGTACTTC
CDR3: CSVGEGGSEQYF
D: -
length: 12
size: few
V: TRBV29-1
J: TRBJ2-7

DNA: TGTGCCGGCAAAGAGGGGTATTTT
CDR3: CAGKEGYF
D: -
length: 8
size: once
V: TRBV25-1
J: TRBJ2-3

DNA: TGTGCCAGCAGCAAAGCGCTTGGGGAAGAGACCCAGTACTTC
CDR3: CASSKALGEETQYF
D: -
length: 14
size: -
V: TRBV21-1
J: TRBJ2-5

DNA: TGCGCCAGCAGCCAAGATTTGGGGGGGGAGGGAGAGACCCAGTACTTC
CDR3: CASSQDLGGEGETQYF
D: TRBD2
length: 16
size: -
V: TRBV4-3
J: TRBJ2-5

DNA: TGCGCCAGCAGCCAGGGACTAGCGGGGGGACTCTCCTACGAGCAGTACTTC
CDR3: CASSQGLAGGLSYEQYF
D: TRBD2
length: 17
size: -
V: TRBV4-3
J: TRBJ2-7

DNA: TGTGCCAGCAGTTTGGGGACTAAGGAGTACTTC
CDR3: CASSLGTKEYF
D: TRBD2
length: 11
size: -
V: TRBV12-3/TRBV12-4
J: TRBJ2-4

DNA: TGTGCCAGCAGCTTTGGCAGGTATGGCAATCAGCCCCAGCATTTT
CDR3: CASSFGRYGNQPQHF
D: -
length: 15
size: -
V: TRBV7-2
J: TRBJ1-5

DNA: TGTGCCATCAGTGGAGTCCGCGACACTGAAGCTTTCTTT
CDR3: CAISGVRDTEAFF
D: -
length: 13
size: few
V: TRBV10-3
J: TRBJ1-1

DNA: TGCAGTGCGGGGGGAATAAGGAATGAAAAACTGTTTTTT
CDR3: CSAGGIRNEKLFF
D: -
length: 13
size: few
V: TRBV20-1
J: TRBJ1-4

DNA: TGTGCCAGCAGCCAAGGCGGACCCTATGGCTACACCTTC
CDR3: CASSQGGPYGYTF
D: -
length: 13
size: many
V: TRBV4-3
J: TRBJ1-2

DNA: TGTGCCAGCAGTTACCGGGACAACAGCAATCAGCCCCAGCATTTT
CDR3: CASSYRDNSNQPQHF
D: -
length: 15
size: -
V: TRBV6-6
J: TRBJ1-5

DNA: TGCGCCAGCAGCTTGGGCTTTCGGGATGGGGATTCCAAAAACATTCAGTACTTC
CDR3: CASSLGFRDGDSKNIQYF
D: -
length: 18
size: few
V: TRBV5-1
J: TRBJ2-4

DNA: TGCAGCGTTGGGTCCACCAGGGCGCATGGCTACACCTTC
CDR3: CSVGSTRAHGYTF
D: -
length: 13
size: few
V: TRBV29-1
J: TRBJ1-2

DNA: TGTGCCAGCAGCTCAGGGGAGTATGTGGATACGCAGTATTTT
CDR3: CASSSGEYVDTQYF
D: -
length: 14
size: -
V: TRBV7-2
J: TRBJ2-3

DNA: TGTGCCAGCAGTTTACTCGCGTACCCAATTGAGCAGTTCTTC
CDR3: CASSLLAYPIEQFF
D: -
length: 14
size: few
V: TRBV27
J: TRBJ2-1

DNA: TGCGCCAGCAGCCAAACAGGTCCCCGCACAGATACGCAGTATTTT
CDR3: CASSQTGPRTDTQYF
D: -
length: 15
size: many
V: TRBV4-3
J: TRBJ2-3

DNA: TGTGCCAGCAGTGTGCAGACGAACACTGAAGCTTTCTTT
CDR3: CASSVQTNTEAFF
D: -
length: 13
size: few
V: TRBV12-3/TRBV12-4
J: TRBJ1-1

DNA: TGTGCCAGCAGCTTACACCAGGGGTTTGATACGCAGTATTTT
CDR3: CASSLHQGFDTQYF
D: -
length: 14
size: -
V: TRBV11-3
J: TRBJ2-3

DNA: TGTGCCAGCAGTGAGTCCAGAGGAACTAACTATGGCTACACCTTC
CDR3: CASSESRGTNYGYTF
D: -
length: 15
size: few
V: TRBV2
J: TRBJ1-2

DNA: TGTGCCAGCAGCATCCCTAGCGGGGGAACCCCCGGGGAGCTGTTTTTT
CDR3: CASSIPSGGTPGELFF
D: TRBD2
length: 16
size: -
V: TRBV2
J: TRBJ2-2

DNA: TGTGCCAGCAGCTTCGGGGGTAGGTGGTCAGATACGCAGTATTTT
CDR3: CASSFGGRWSDTQYF
D: -
length: 15
size: -
V: TRBV7-9
J: TRBJ2-3

DNA: TGTGCCACCAGCAGAGATTTTGAGGGGAGCACTGAAGCTTTCTTT
CDR3: CATSRDFEGSTEAFF
D: -
length: 15
size: few
V: TRBV15
J: TRBJ1-1

DNA: TGTGCCAGCAACCAAGGGGTCTTACTGGGCGAGCAGTACTTC
CDR3: CASNQGVLLGEQYF
D: -
length: 14
size: -
V: TRBV14
J: TRBJ2-7

DNA: TGTGCCAGCAGGGATCCGGGACGGGGGTTCTTC
CDR3: CASRDPGRGFF
D: -
length: 11
size: -
V: TRBV6-1
J: TRBJ2-1

DNA: TGCAGTGCTCCCTGGGGCGCCGCAGATACGCAGTATTTT
CDR3: CSAPWGAADTQYF
D: -
length: 13
size: few
V: TRBV20-1
J: TRBJ2-3

DNA: TGCGCCAGCAGCTTGGCATCAGTACCGGGAAATGAGCAGTACTTC
CDR3: CASSLASVPGNEQYF
D: -
length: 15
size: -
V: TRBV5-1
J: TRBJ2-4

DNA: TGTGACAGCAGCTTAGGAGGTGCCAAAAACATTCAGTACTTC
CDR3: CDSSLGGAKNIQYF
D: -
length: 14
size: -
V: TRBV7-2
J: TRBJ2-4

DNA: TGTGCCATCAGACGCGATTTGGGAACTAATGAAAAACTGTTTTTT
CDR3: CAIRRDLGTNEKLFF
D: -
length: 15
size: few
V: TRBV10-3
J: TRBJ1-4

DNA: TGTGCCAGCAGCTTCAGACTAGCGGGGGCCAATGAGCAGTTCTTC
CDR3: CASSFRLAGANEQFF
D: TRBD2
length: 15
size: -
V: TRBV7-2
J: TRBJ2-1

DNA: TGTGCCCGGGACCAGCCCTATGGCTACACCTTC
CDR3: CARDQPYGYTF
D: -
length: 11
size: -
V: TRBV30
J: TRBJ1-2

DNA: TGTGCCAGCAGGGGGGACCCCTTCCCCAATGAGCAGTTCTTC
CDR3: CASRGDPFPNEQFF
D: -
length: 14
size: -
V: TRBV12-3/TRBV12-4
J: TRBJ2-1

DNA: TGTGCCAGCAGTATCCGGACTAGCGGGGGGTTTAGGGATGAGCAGTACTTC
CDR3: CASSIRTSGGFRDEQYF
D: TRBD2
length: 17
size: few
V: TRBV12-3/TRBV12-4
J: TRBJ2-7

DNA: TGTGCCAGCAGCTTGGATTCCCCCGGGGAGCTGTTTTTT
CDR3: CASSLDSPGELFF
D: -
length: 13
size: -
V: TRBV5-5
J: TRBJ2-2

DNA: TGTGCCAGCACCAACAGCGCCTACTATGGCTACACCTTC
CDR3: CASTNSAYYGYTF
D: -
length: 13
size: -
V: TRBV6-1
J: TRBJ1-2

DNA: TGTGCCAGCAGCGTAGTTAACAGGAGCACGGATGAGCAGTTCTTC
CDR3: CASSVVNRSTDEQFF
D: -
length: 15
size: -
V: TRBV9
J: TRBJ2-1

DNA: TGTGCCAGCAGCCTTACGACAGGGGCTAATGAGCAGTTCTTC
CDR3: CASSLTTGANEQFF
D: TRBD1
length: 14
size: -
V: TRBV7-2
J: TRBJ2-1

DNA: TGCGCCAGCAGCCAAGCCCTTGAGGCGGAGGCCAAAAACATTCAGTACTTC
CDR3: CASSQALEAEAKNIQYF
D: -
length: 17
size: once
V: TRBV4-3
J: TRBJ2-4

DNA: TGTGCCAGCAGCTTAGTGTCCAGCCCAGATACGCAGTATTTT
CDR3: CASSLVSSPDTQYF
D: -
length: 14
size: -
V: TRBV7-3
J: TRBJ2-3

DNA: TGCAGTGCTGAAAGGACGGCTTCAAGCGACTATGGCTACACCTTC
CDR3: CSAERTASSDYGYTF
D: -
length: 15
size: -
V: TRBV20-1
J: TRBJ1-2

DNA: TGTGCCAGCAGCAATCTAGAACAGACCCAGTACTTC
CDR3: CASSNLEQTQYF
D: -
length: 12
size: -
V: TRBV7-9
J: TRBJ2-5

DNA: TGTGCCAGCAGTGCTGGCCTTTGGAACACTGAAGCTTTCTTT
CDR3: CASSAGLWNTEAFF
D: -
length: 14
size: -
V: TRBV6-4
J: TRBJ1-1

DNA: TGTGCCAGCAGCCTACCAAGGGGAGCGGCTTTCTTT
CDR3: CASSLPRGAAFF
D: -
length: 12
size: few
V: TRBV12-3/TRBV12-4
J: TRBJ1-1

DNA: TGCGCCAGCCCCGGACTAGTATACGAGCAGTACTTC
CDR3: CASPGLVYEQYF
D: TRBD2
length: 12
size: -
V: TRBV10-2
J: TRBJ2-7

DNA: TGTGCCAGCAGCACGCGACAGGGGGCCACAGATACGCAGTATTTT
CDR3: CASSTRQGATDTQYF
D: TRBD1
length: 15
size: -
V: TRBV3-1
J: TRBJ2-3

DNA: TGTGCCAGCGCCACATCCGGGACAGGGTTCCACGAGCAGTACTTC
CDR3: CASATSGTGFHEQYF
D: TRBD1
length: 15
size: few
V: TRBV27
J: TRBJ2-7